Listed below are T cell receptor beta chains from one sample, sequenced in a study of response to subunit inactivated influenza vaccine. TCRdb analysed the RT-PCR reads with MiXCR anew, one entry per CDR3 protein. The sample has hundreds of thousands of distinct CDR3 sequences, under 15% seen once. The sequencing used PBMCs from blood, collected 45 days after vaccination. These receptor sequences come from a man between 50 and 59 years old who received an inactivated influenza vaccine. Each CDR3 is given with its conserved first and last residue. The D gene is left open where the match is weak. Only part of the rows carry a size: once, few, many, or a class if the clone is expanded.

TGTGCCACCAGCAGAACGTTTATGGGGAGTCGTGGAAACACCATATATTTT	CATSRTFMGSRGNTIYF	TRBV15	.	TRBJ1-3	many
TGTGCCAGCTCACAGAACGGACAGGGTCGGACTGAAGCTTTCTTT	CASSQNGQGRTEAFF	TRBV18	TRBD1	TRBJ1-1	.
TGTGCCACCGCCCCAGGGGACGGGAACACTGAACCTTTCTTT	CATAPGDGNTEPFF	TRBV24-1	.	TRBJ1-1	.
TGTGCCAGCAGCTTTGGACAGGGTGATACTGGAAACACCATATATTTT	CASSFGQGDTGNTIYF	TRBV5-5	TRBD1	TRBJ1-3	.
TGTGCCAGAAGCCGCCCGGGCTCCTACAATGAGCAGTTCTTC	CARSRPGSYNEQFF	TRBV28	.	TRBJ2-1	.
TGTGCCAGCAGTAGCCATAAATCCTGGGGCGGGTCCCAAGAGACCCAGTACTTC	CASSSHKSWGGSQETQYF	TRBV6-2/TRBV6-3	.	TRBJ2-5	.
TGCAGTGGAGCCTCGGGAGATCAGCCCCAGCATTTT	CSGASGDQPQHF	TRBV20-1	.	TRBJ1-5	few
TGCGCCAGCAGCACCGAAGTAGCCTACGAGCAGTACTTC	CASSTEVAYEQYF	TRBV5-1	.	TRBJ2-7	.
TGCAGTGCTACGAGACAGACAGATACGCAGTATTTT	CSATRQTDTQYF	TRBV20-1	.	TRBJ2-3	.
TGTGCCAGCAGCCCTAGCGGAGATCAGCCCCAGCATTTT	CASSPSGDQPQHF	TRBV12-3/TRBV12-4	.	TRBJ1-5	many
TGTGCCAGCAGCCCGAATAGGGCCTCGAATGAGCAGTTCTTC	CASSPNRASNEQFF	TRBV3-1	.	TRBJ2-1	few
TGTGCCAGCACCGAGAAGGCCGCAGGGGGTCAGTACTTC	CASTEKAAGGQYF	TRBV6-2/TRBV6-3	TRBD1	TRBJ2-7	once
TGCAGCGTTGGGTGGGGACGCACAGATACGCAGTATTTT	CSVGWGRTDTQYF	TRBV29-1	.	TRBJ2-3	many
TGTGCCAGCAGCTTAGGTTCCCGGATGAACACTGAAGCTTTCTTT	CASSLGSRMNTEAFF	TRBV7-9	.	TRBJ1-1	few
TGTGCCAGCAGTCCCGACAGGGCTTCGCGCAATCAGCCCCAGCATTTT	CASSPDRASRNQPQHF	TRBV6-1	TRBD1	TRBJ1-5	.
TGTGCCAGCAGGTCTTCGGACAGGGGTCTTCAGCCCCAGCATTTT	CASRSSDRGLQPQHF	TRBV6-1	TRBD1	TRBJ1-5	few
TGTGCCAGCAGCTTGGTCCGGGAGGAACAAGAGACCCAGTACTTC	CASSLVREEQETQYF	TRBV5-5	TRBD2	TRBJ2-5	few
TGTGCCAGCAGCTTGTCTAGCGGAGCCTACGAGCAGTACTTC	CASSLSSGAYEQYF	TRBV5-5	TRBD2	TRBJ2-7	many
TGTGCCAGCAGGCAGGGGTTCCTCACAGATACGCAGTATTTT	CASRQGFLTDTQYF	TRBV6-1	.	TRBJ2-3	.
TGCGCCAGCGGCCTAAGGGGAGCCAACACCGGGGAGGTGTTTTTT	CASGLRGANTGEVFF	TRBV5-1	.	TRBJ2-2	.
TGTGCCAGCAGTTCGAACTCAGGGGGGCTGGATGAAAAACTGTTTTTT	CASSSNSGGLDEKLFF	TRBV28	TRBD1	TRBJ1-4	many
TGTGCCAGCAGCCGAGCTCGAAGCGGGAGTACCGGGGAGCTGTTTTTT	CASSRARSGSTGELFF	TRBV7-8	TRBD2	TRBJ2-2	few
TGCAGTGCTAGCGGGGGGGCCGATCTAAAGCAGTTCTTC	CSASGGADLKQFF	TRBV20-1	TRBD2	TRBJ2-1	.
TGCAGTGCTAGGTCGGGAGTGATCCAAGAGACCCAGTACTTC	CSARSGVIQETQYF	TRBV20-1	.	TRBJ2-5	.
TGTGCCAGCAGCTTTCAACTCCATAACAATGAGCAGTTCTTC	CASSFQLHNNEQFF	TRBV7-9	.	TRBJ2-1	few
TGTGCCAGCAGTCTAGCTAGCGGACAGCAGTTCTTC	CASSLASGQQFF	TRBV12-3/TRBV12-4	TRBD2	TRBJ2-1	many
TGCGCCAGCAGCCAAGTCGCGGAGTCGAACACCGGGGAGCTGTTTTTT	CASSQVAESNTGELFF	TRBV4-1	.	TRBJ2-2	.
TGTGCCAGCAGCCCGTCCGGGACAACCCTCTATGGCTACACCTTC	CASSPSGTTLYGYTF	TRBV14	.	TRBJ1-2	.
TGTGCCAGCAGCGGGGGGACAGGGATGTATGGCTACACCTTC	CASSGGTGMYGYTF	TRBV7-2	TRBD1	TRBJ1-2	.
TGTGCCATCAGTGGGGGACTAGCGGGGGCCCACGGCAATGAGCAGTTCTTC	CAISGGLAGAHGNEQFF	TRBV10-3	TRBD2	TRBJ2-1	.
TGTGCCAGCAGCTACCCGGGACAGGGGAACGAGCAGTACTTC	CASSYPGQGNEQYF	TRBV7-2	TRBD1	TRBJ2-7	few
TGTGCCATCAGCGGGGCCAGTGCCTACGAGCAGTACTTC	CAISGASAYEQYF	TRBV10-3	.	TRBJ2-7	few
TGTGCCAGCAGCGGGCTTGGAAGCGGGGTAGATACGCAGTATTTT	CASSGLGSGVDTQYF	TRBV7-6	TRBD2	TRBJ2-3	many
TGTGCCATCAGTGCCGGGACAGTTAGGAACACCATATATTTT	CAISAGTVRNTIYF	TRBV10-3	TRBD1	TRBJ1-3	few
TGCGCCAGCACCCCGGACAGATTCTTCGGTACGCAGTATTTT	CASTPDRFFGTQYF	TRBV10-1	.	TRBJ2-3	.
TGTGCCAGCAGCGTAAACAGGAACCCAGATACGCAGTATTTT	CASSVNRNPDTQYF	TRBV9	.	TRBJ2-3	many
TGTGCCACCAGAGCAGGCTTGGGCACCGGGGAGCTGTTTTTT	CATRAGLGTGELFF	TRBV15	.	TRBJ2-2	.
TGTGCCAGCAGAGGACAGGGGATCGGCACCGGGGAGCTGTTTTTT	CASRGQGIGTGELFF	TRBV28	TRBD1	TRBJ2-2	.
TGTGCCAGCAGCTTAGCGGGAGGGGGTCTCTCTGGAAACACCATATATTTT	CASSLAGGGLSGNTIYF	TRBV7-2	.	TRBJ1-3	.
TGTGCCAGCAGCCCTACCACCTTGCGGGGGGCGCCTGAGCAGTTCTTC	CASSPTTLRGAPEQFF	TRBV5-6	TRBD2	TRBJ2-1	few
TGCGCCAGCAGCCAAGTAACTGCGAACACTGAAGCTTTCTTT	CASSQVTANTEAFF	TRBV4-1	.	TRBJ1-1	many
TGCAGTGCCATGATCCCAAATCAGCCCCAGCATTTT	CSAMIPNQPQHF	TRBV20-1	.	TRBJ1-5	few
TGTGCCAGCAGCTTGGTCCTTGTTGAGCAGTTCTTC	CASSLVLVEQFF	TRBV7-2	.	TRBJ2-1	.
TGTGCCAGCAGCTTATGGGGGCTCCGGGACACAGATACGCGGTATTTT	CASSLWGLRDTDTRYF	TRBV7-9	.	TRBJ2-3	.
TGCAGTGCTAGAGATCAACGGTATAGCAATCAGCCCCAGCATTTT	CSARDQRYSNQPQHF	TRBV20-1	.	TRBJ1-5	many
TGTGCCAGCAGTTACTTAAACAAGAATCAGCCCCAGCATTTT	CASSYLNKNQPQHF	TRBV6-2/TRBV6-3	.	TRBJ1-5	few
TGCGCCAGCAGCTTCCTCGGCGTCGAAGAACTTGGGGAGCTGTTTTTT	CASSFLGVEELGELFF	TRBV5-1	.	TRBJ2-2	.
TGTGCCAGCACGAGGGAGGGGGCTTCCTACAATGAGCAGTTCTTC	CASTREGASYNEQFF	TRBV28	.	TRBJ2-1	.
TGCAGTGCTGGATTCCATGAGCAGTTCTTC	CSAGFHEQFF	TRBV20-1	.	TRBJ2-1	many
TGCAGCGTTGAGAAAGGACGGAGCTATGGCTACACCTTC	CSVEKGRSYGYTF	TRBV29-1	.	TRBJ1-2	many
TGTGCCACCAGTGATTTCACCTGGACAGGGGGGGACGAGACCCAGTACTTC	CATSDFTWTGGDETQYF	TRBV24-1	TRBD1	TRBJ2-5	few
TGTGCCAGCAGCGTAGACCAATCCCCGAACACCGGGGAGCTGTTTTTT	CASSVDQSPNTGELFF	TRBV9	.	TRBJ2-2	.
TGTGCCAGCAGCGTTATTGGGGACACTGAAGCTTTCTTT	CASSVIGDTEAFF	TRBV28	.	TRBJ1-1	.
TGTGCCAGCAGTTCAGCCGGCCCCGGGACAGGGATCTCCTTC	CASSSAGPGTGISF	TRBV12-3/TRBV12-4	TRBD1	TRBJ2-7	many
TGTGCCAGCAGTTTATCGAGCTTTCCAGGAGACGAGCAGTACTTC	CASSLSSFPGDEQYF	TRBV12-3/TRBV12-4	.	TRBJ2-7	.
TGTGCCAGCACCCCCGAAGGGATCGACAGGGGTCACACCATATATTTT	CASTPEGIDRGHTIYF	TRBV4-2	TRBD1	TRBJ1-3	many
TGTGCCAGCAGAACAGGGACAGTGAACACTGAAGCTTTCTTT	CASRTGTVNTEAFF	TRBV12-3/TRBV12-4	TRBD1	TRBJ1-1	many
TGTGCCAGCAGTTGGCGCGGGAGGTCCCCCGAGCAGTACTTC	CASSWRGRSPEQYF	TRBV6-2/TRBV6-3	TRBD2	TRBJ2-7	.
TGTGCCAGCAGTTTAATCAAGGGGGGAAGCGGGACCGGGGAGCTGTTTTTT	CASSLIKGGSGTGELFF	TRBV27	.	TRBJ2-2	few
TGTGCCAGTAGTACTGGGACAGGGCTTTTCTACGAGCAGTACTTC	CASSTGTGLFYEQYF	TRBV19	TRBD1	TRBJ2-7	.